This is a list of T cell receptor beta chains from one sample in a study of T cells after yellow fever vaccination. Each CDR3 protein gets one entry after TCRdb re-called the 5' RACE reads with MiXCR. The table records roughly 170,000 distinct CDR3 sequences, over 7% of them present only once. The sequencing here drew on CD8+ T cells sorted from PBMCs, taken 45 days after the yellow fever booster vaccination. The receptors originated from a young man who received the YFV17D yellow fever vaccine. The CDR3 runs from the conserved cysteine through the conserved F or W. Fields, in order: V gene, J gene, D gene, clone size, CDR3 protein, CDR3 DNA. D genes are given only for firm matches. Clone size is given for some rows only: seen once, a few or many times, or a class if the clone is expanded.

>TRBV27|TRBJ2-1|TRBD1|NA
CASSYRGSYNEQFF
TGTGCCAGCAGTTACAGGGGCTCCTACAATGAGCAGTTCTTC
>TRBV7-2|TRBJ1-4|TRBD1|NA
CASSVGQGAFEKLFF
TGTGCCAGCAGCGTAGGACAGGGAGCATTTGAAAAACTGTTTTTT
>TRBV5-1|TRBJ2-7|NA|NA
CASSPVQGAELWEQYF
TGCGCCAGCAGCCCCGTCCAAGGGGCCGAGCTGTGGGAGCAGTACTTC
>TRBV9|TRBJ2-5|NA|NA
CASSAGYQETQYF
TGTGCCAGCAGCGCAGGGTATCAGGAGACCCAGTACTTC
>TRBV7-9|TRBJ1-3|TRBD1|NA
CASSPSPQGIHNTIYF
TGTGCCAGCAGCCCCAGCCCACAGGGGATTCACAACACCATATATTTT
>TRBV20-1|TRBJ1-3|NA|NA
CSAETGLSGNTIYF
TGCAGTGCTGAGACAGGTTTATCTGGAAACACCATATATTTT
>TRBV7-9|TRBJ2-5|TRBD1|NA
CASKRDRVETQYF
TGTGCCAGCAAGAGAGACAGGGTGGAGACCCAGTACTTC
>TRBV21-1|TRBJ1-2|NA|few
CASSKAKGSVNGYTF
TGTGCCAGCAGCAAAGCGAAGGGCTCAGTGAATGGCTACACCTTC
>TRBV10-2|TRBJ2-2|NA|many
CASSESPGELFF
TGCGCCAGCAGTGAGTCTCCCGGGGAGCTGTTTTTT
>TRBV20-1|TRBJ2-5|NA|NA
CSAASVGRAKETQYF
TGCAGTGCCGCCTCCGTGGGCCGGGCGAAAGAGACCCAGTACTTC
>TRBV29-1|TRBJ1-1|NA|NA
CSVVTAEAFF
TGCAGCGTTGTAACAGCTGAAGCTTTCTTT
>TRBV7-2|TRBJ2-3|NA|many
CASSLWEVDTQYF
TGTGCCAGCAGCTTATGGGAGGTAGATACGCAGTATTTT
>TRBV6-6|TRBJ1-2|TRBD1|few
CASSYYYDRAYGYTF
TGTGCCAGCAGTTACTATTATGACAGGGCCTATGGCTACACCTTC
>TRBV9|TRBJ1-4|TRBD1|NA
CASSARQGHEKLFF
TGTGCCAGCAGCGCCCGACAGGGCCATGAAAAACTGTTTTTT
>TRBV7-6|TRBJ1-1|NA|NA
CASSHLLSMNTEAFF
TGTGCCAGCAGCCACTTACTCTCTATGAACACTGAAGCTTTCTTT
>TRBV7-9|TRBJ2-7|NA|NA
CASSPRTTYEQYF
TGTGCCAGCAGCCCACGGACCACCTACGAGCAGTACTTC
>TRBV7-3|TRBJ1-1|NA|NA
CASSPQEYTEAFF
TGTGCCAGCAGCCCACAGGAGTACACTGAAGCTTTCTTT
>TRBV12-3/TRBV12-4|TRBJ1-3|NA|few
CASSLNADTIYF
TGTGCCAGCAGTTTAAACGCGGACACCATATATTTT
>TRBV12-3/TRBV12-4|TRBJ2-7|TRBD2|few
CASSLAIGGSGSYEQYF
TGTGCCAGCAGTTTAGCGATTGGGGGTAGCGGGAGCTACGAGCAGTACTTC
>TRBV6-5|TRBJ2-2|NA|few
CASSYGTVGELFF
TGTGCCAGCAGTTACGGGACTGTCGGGGAGCTGTTTTTT
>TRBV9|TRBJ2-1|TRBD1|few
CASSEGQGVSF
TGTGCCAGCAGCGAGGGACAGGGCGTATCCTTC
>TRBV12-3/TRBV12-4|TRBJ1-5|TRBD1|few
CASRTQGGNQPQHF
TGTGCCAGCAGGACACAGGGGGGAAATCAGCCCCAGCATTTT
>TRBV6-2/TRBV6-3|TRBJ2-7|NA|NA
CASSLPGSPYEQYF
TGTGCCAGCAGTTTACCAGGGAGCCCCTACGAGCAGTACTTC
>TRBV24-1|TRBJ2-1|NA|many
CATSDLSDIEFF
TGTGCCACCAGTGATTTGTCGGACATTGAGTTCTTC
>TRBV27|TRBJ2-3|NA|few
CASSLWITDTQYF
TGTGCCAGCAGTTTGTGGATCACAGATACGCAGTATTTT
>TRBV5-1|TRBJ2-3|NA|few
CASSLLEGGLTDTQYF
TGCGCCAGCAGCTTGTTAGAAGGAGGCCTCACAGATACGCAGTATTTT
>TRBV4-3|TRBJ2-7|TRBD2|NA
CASSQGTSGTYEQYF
TGCGCCAGCAGCCAAGGGACTAGCGGAACCTACGAGCAGTACTTC
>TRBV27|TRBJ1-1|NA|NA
CASNIKSSGGNTEAFF
TGTGCCAGCAACATCAAATCGTCGGGGGGGAACACTGAAGCTTTCTTT
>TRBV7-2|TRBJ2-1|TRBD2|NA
CASSLLGGGWNEQFF
TGTGCCAGCAGCTTACTGGGCGGGGGTTGGAATGAGCAGTTCTTC
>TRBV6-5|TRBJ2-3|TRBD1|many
CASSSVRDRGTDTQYF
TGTGCCAGCAGTTCCGTCCGGGACAGGGGGACAGATACGCAGTATTTT
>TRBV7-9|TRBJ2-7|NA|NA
CASSLDSATSEQYF
TGTGCCAGCAGCTTAGACTCCGCAACCTCCGAGCAGTACTTC
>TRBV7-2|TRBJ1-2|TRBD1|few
CASTIPTGALPYGYTF
TGTGCCAGCACCATACCGACAGGGGCACTTCCCTATGGCTACACCTTC
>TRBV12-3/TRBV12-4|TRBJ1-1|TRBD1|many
CASREPGGWDTEAFF
TGTGCCAGCAGAGAGCCAGGGGGCTGGGACACTGAAGCTTTCTTT
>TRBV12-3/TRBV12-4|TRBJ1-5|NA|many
CASSLGVGNQPQHF
TGTGCCAGCAGTTTGGGGGTGGGCAATCAGCCCCAGCATTTT
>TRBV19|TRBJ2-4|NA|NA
CASRADLLDHIQYF
TGTGCCAGTAGGGCGGACCTCCTGGACCACATTCAGTACTTC
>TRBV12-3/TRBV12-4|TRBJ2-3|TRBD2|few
CASSPLPGLVPDTQYF
TGTGCCAGCAGCCCTCTACCGGGACTAGTTCCAGATACGCAGTATTTT
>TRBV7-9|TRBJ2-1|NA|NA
CASSLSLDNEQFF
TGTGCCAGCAGCTTAAGCCTGGACAATGAGCAGTTCTTC
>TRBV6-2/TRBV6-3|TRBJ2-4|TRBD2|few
CASKGPGPSGPKNIQYF
TGTGCCAGCAAAGGCCCGGGACCTAGCGGGCCCAAAAACATTCAGTACTTC
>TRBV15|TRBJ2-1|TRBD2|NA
CATNLRRGGYNEQFF
TGTGCCACCAATCTCCGGCGGGGGGGGTACAATGAGCAGTTCTTC
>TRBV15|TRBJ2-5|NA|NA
CATSRRRVQETQYF
TGTGCCACCAGCAGGAGACGGGTACAAGAGACCCAGTACTTC
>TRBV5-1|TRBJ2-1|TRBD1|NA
CASSPTGTGNNEQFF
TGCGCCAGCAGCCCTACCGGGACAGGGAACAATGAGCAGTTCTTC